Sequencing of this TCR beta chain was carried out in a study of blood T cells in healthy people across ages. The authors ran a second PCR of about 6 to 11 cycles using a sample-barcoded 5' primer and a J-beta primer mix. A template-switch adaptor with 12 random nucleotides tagged each cDNA molecule. In TCRdb, the 5' RACE reads were re-called with MiXCR into one record per CDR3 protein. The top ten hold 22% of the sample, which has approximately 800,000 distinct CDR3 sequences, roughly 60% seen once. The CDR3 extends over 16 amino acids. CDR1 SGHTA and CDR2 FQGNSA come from the germline V gene. The V gene lost 5 bases and the J gene lost 6 bases, with 21 bases spanning the gap.

The V gene is TRBV7-2, the J gene TRBJ2-3, with D unresolved. The material sequenced was blood. This TCR came from a man between 25 and 39 years old in good health. In nucleotides, the CDR3 is TGTGCCAGCAGCCCTCAGACTGGGCCTGAGTTTGATACGCAGTATTTT. Translation gives CASSPQTGPEFDTQYF.